This T cell receptor beta chain was profiled in a study of CD8 T cells in Susac syndrome (dated by TCRdb to the late 2010s). General notes on the study: Among the sequenced Susac syndrome patients, more than five had clinically active disease and roughly 8 were in clinical remission. At blood withdrawal, Susac syndrome patients were either therapy-naive, taking corticosteroids (in some cases with IVIg as well), or taking IVIg alone. Whether CD8+ T cell activation and differentiation in Susac syndrome was antigen driven was tested using repertoire sequencing.

Peripheral blood CD8+ and CD4+ T cells from healthy donors, Susac syndrome patients and multiple sclerosis patients were profiled using high-throughput TCR beta sequencing. Recently defined diagnostic criteria for definite or probable disease were met by the Susac syndrome patients. Bulk CD8+ and CD4+ T cells were purified magnetically by negative isolation, whereas CD8+ TEMRA cells were enriched by FACS. Blood was drawn into EDTA tubes, processed within 24 hours, and PBMCs were isolated by density gradient centrifugation. PBMCs destined for TCR sequencing were cryopreserved in liquid nitrogen and later thawed in a 37 °C water bath. The sorted or isolated CD4+, CD8+ and CD8+ TEMRA cells reached a purity of at least 90%. RNA was extracted using the RNeasy kit, and about 0.5 to 1 microgram was reverse transcribed with random hexamers. TCR beta CDR3 regions were amplified with the immunoSEQ multiplex PCR assay covering 54 Vbeta and 13 Jbeta segments. Bias from PCR amplification was corrected by using a synthetic template baseline for primer optimization and for computational correction. The authors' pipeline ran thus. Reads were annotated to V, D and J genes per IMGT and analyzed with immunoSEQ Analyzer, keeping only productive sequences. Clonality was calculated as one minus the Shannon entropy normalized by log2 of the number of productive unique sequences. For each patient and control, public and private clones were evaluated within the 100 most prevalent clones. Clones were defined as Susac-specific when absent from the healthy and MS cohorts, from approximately 1,100 published viral clones and from other ImmuneACCESS disease sequences. The public reads were reprocessed in TCRdb via fastp at Q25 and MiXCR, keeping in-frame beta chains. Identical CDR3 proteins give one entry, which carries the most common genes and DNA. V and J calls and clone size were set by TCRdb, not the authors. The table for this sample lists approximately 210,000 distinct CDR3 sequences; about 95% of them were counted only once. The top ten clones comprise about 0.14% of the sample.

From the cysteine through the phenylalanine, the CDR3 covers 13 amino acids. The only DNA kept is the CDR3, 39 bases in frame from the first base. Reading the germline V gene gives CDR1 LGHNA and CDR2 YSLEER. Overall results and qualifications from the work: The number of individuals in the TCR sequencing and HLA analysis was recognized as being relatively small. The CD4+ T cell repertoire of patients with Susac syndrome showed no detectable clonal expansion.

Concerning this clonotype itself: Its antigen specificity is not known. One junction end disagrees with the germline gene, perhaps due to a read error.

Sequenced sample: CD4+ T cells from PBMCs. The sequence was collected from a human donor with Susac syndrome. The chain employs TRBV4-3 and TRBJ1-2; the D gene is perhaps TRBD1, on 5 matching bases. The CDR3 protein is CASSQDGMDTPHF. The nucleotides read TGCGCCAGCAGCCAAGATGGAATGGACACGCCACACTTC.